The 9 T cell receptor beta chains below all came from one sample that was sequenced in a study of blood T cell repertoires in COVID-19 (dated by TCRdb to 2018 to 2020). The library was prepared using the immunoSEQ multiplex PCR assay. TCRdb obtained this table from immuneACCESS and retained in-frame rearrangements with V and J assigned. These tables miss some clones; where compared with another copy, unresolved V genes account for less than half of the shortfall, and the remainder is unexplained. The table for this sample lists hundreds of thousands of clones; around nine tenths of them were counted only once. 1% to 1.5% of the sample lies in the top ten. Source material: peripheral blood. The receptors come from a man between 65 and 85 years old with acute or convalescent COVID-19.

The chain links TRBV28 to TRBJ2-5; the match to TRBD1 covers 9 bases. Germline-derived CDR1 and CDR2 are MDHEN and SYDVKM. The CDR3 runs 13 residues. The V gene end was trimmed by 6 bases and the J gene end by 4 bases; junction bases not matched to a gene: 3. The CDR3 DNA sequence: TGTGCCAGCAGGCTACAGGGGGCAGAGACCCAGTACTTC. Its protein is CASRLQGAETQYF.

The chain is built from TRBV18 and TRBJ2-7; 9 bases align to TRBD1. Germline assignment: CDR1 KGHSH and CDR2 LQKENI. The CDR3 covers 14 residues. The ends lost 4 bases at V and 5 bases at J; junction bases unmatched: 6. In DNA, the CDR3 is TGTGCCAGCTCACTCACAGGGGGCGACAACGAGCAGTACTTC. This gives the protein CASSLTGGDNEQYF.

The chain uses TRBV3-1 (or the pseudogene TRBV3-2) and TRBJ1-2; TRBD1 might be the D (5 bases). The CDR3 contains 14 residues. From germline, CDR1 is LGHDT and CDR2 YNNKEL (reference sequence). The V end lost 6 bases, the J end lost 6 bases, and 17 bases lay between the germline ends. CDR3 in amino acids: CASSRAAGMDGYTF. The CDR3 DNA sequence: TGTGCCAGCAGTCGTGCGGCAGGGATGGATGGCTACACCTTC.

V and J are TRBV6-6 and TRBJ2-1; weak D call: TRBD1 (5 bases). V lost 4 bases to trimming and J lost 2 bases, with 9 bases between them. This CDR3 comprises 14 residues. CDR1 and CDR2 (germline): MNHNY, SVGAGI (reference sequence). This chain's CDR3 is CASSSRDTYNEQFF. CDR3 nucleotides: TGTGCCAGCAGTTCCAGGGATACCTACAATGAGCAGTTCTTC.

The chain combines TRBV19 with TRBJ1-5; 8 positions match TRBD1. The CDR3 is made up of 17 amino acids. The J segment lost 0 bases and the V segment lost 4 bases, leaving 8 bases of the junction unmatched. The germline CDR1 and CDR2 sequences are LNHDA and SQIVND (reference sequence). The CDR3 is CASSTDRGRYSNQPQHF. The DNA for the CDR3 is TGTGCCAGTAGTACCGACAGGGGTAGGTATAGCAATCAGCCCCAGCATTTT.

The chain's CDR3 is CASRRRMGEQFF. The CDR3 DNA sequence: TGTGCCAGTAGGAGGCGGATGGGTGAGCAGTTCTTC. The V and J genes are TRBV19 and TRBJ2-1; no reliable D call. The CDR3 sequence is 12 residues long. Germline loops: CDR1 LNHDA, CDR2 SQIVND (reference sequence). The ends were cut back, 6 bases at V and 9 bases at J, with 12 bases in the middle.

CDR3 nucleotides: TGTGCCAGCTCCGGGACTAGCGGGAGTTACAATGAGCAGTTCTTC. Translation: CASSGTSGSYNEQFF. The V gene is TRBV18, the J gene TRBJ2-1, with 14 bases lining up with TRBD2. The length of the CDR3 is 15 residues. Germline V gives CDR1 KGHSH, CDR2 LQKENI. V trimming: 6 bases; J trimming: 4 bases; junction bases outside the gene matches: 2.

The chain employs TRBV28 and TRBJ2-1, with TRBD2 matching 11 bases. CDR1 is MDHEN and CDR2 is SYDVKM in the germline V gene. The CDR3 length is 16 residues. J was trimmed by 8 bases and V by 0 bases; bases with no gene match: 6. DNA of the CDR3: TGTGCCAGCAGTTTATGGGGACTAGCGGTGGGGGATGAGCAGTTCTTC. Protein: CASSLWGLAVGDEQFF. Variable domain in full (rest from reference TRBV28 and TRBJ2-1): DVKVTQSSRYLVKRTGEKVFLECVQDMDHENMFWYRQDPGLGLRLIYFSYDVKMKEKGDIPEGYSVSREKKERFSLILESASTNQTSMYLCASSLWGLAVGDEQFFGPGTRLTVL.

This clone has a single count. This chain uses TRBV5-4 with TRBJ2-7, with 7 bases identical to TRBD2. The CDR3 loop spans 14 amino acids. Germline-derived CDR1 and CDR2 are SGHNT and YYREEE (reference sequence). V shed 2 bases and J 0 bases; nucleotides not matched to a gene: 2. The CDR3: CASSFSGGSYEQYF. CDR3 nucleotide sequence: TGTGCCAGCAGCTTCTCGGGGGGCTCCTACGAGCAGTACTTC.